This TCR beta chain comes out of a study of beta chain features in type 1 diabetes. Notes on the study in general: Among all four CD4+ subsets, Type 1 diabetes patients had TCRB CDR3s that were moderately but significantly shorter.

For this clone: No antigen is known for it.

Every bit of the isolated RNA underwent reverse transcription, so sequencing read expressed TCRB transcripts. Using immunoSEQ multiplex PCR, the repertoire was profiled, and TCRdb retains in-frame clones only, with some absent. The sample holds 200,000 to 300,000 clones, 20% seen once. The CDR3 is 14 amino acids. The germline gives CDR1 SQVTM, CDR2 ANQGSEA. J lost 7 bases, V lost 8 bases, and 16 bases had no gene match. Sequenced: naive CD4+ T cells from blood. The chain links TRBV29-1 to TRBJ1-1; 7 positions match TRBD1. This clonotype was sampled from a woman aged 40 to 49 with type 1 diabetes. CDR3 DNA sequence: TGCAGCCTCAAGACAGGGTCGCTCTCGGGTGAAGCTTTCTTT. It codes for CSLKTGSLSGEAFF.